The next 31 T cell receptor beta chains were all read from a single sample in a study of T-cell memory formation after mild COVID-19. One entry per CDR3 protein results from TCRdb running MiXCR on the 5' RACE reads. Of about 340,000 distinct CDR3 sequences listed, about a sixth are singletons. The source material was PBMCs or a T cell subset sorted from them (not recorded which). The receptors stem from a man in his late teens or twenties who had mild COVID-19 (a few samples of this study predate the infection). Cell type and time point are not known.

This clonotype was observed a few times. The chain links TRBV18 to TRBJ1-2, with D unclear. This CDR3 is built from 16 residues. Germline V gene data show CDR1 as KGHSH and CDR2 as LQKENI. Trimming removed 3 bases from V and 3 bases from J, with 17 bases in between. The CDR3 DNA sequence: TGTGCCAGCTCACCCGACCCACGGGTCTCGGACTATGGCTACACCTTC. This encodes CASSPDPRVSDYGYTF.

In nucleotides, the CDR3 is TGCAGTGCTAGTGCGCCAGGGGGAGGTCGAACTGAAGCTTTCTTT. This translates into CSASAPGGGRTEAFF. The J gene is TRBJ1-1, the V gene TRBV20-1, with 7 nucleotides matching TRBD1. The CDR3 totals 15 residues. V lost 3 bases and J lost 5; bases outside the gene matches: 12. Germline CDR1 and CDR2: DFQATT and SNEGSKA (reference sequence).

Only a few counts were recorded for this clonotype. The chain couples TRBV28 to TRBJ1-2, with D possibly being TRBD1 (6 bases). The CDR3 totals 15 residues. Per germline, CDR1 MDHEN and CDR2 SYDVKM. The V end lost 6 bases, the J end lost 0 bases, and 14 bases lay between the germline ends. The CDR3 reads CASSLSGHPNYGYTF. As DNA, the CDR3 is TGTGCCAGCAGCCTCTCGGGACATCCTAACTATGGCTACACCTTC.

V gene TRBV12-3 or TRBV12-4 combines with J gene TRBJ1-6; 8 positions match TRBD1. V was pared by 6 bases and J by 7 bases, with 8 bases of the junction left unmatched. This CDR3 region has 15 residues. The CDR3 is CASSPAGGKNSPLHF. The CDR3 DNA follows: TGTGCCAGCAGCCCCGCAGGGGGCAAGAATTCACCCCTCCACTTT.

This clonotype appeared many times. J is TRBJ2-3 and V is TRBV2; no reliable D call. Trimming took 2 bases from V and 3 from J, leaving 3 bases between them. The germline V gene has CDR1 SNHLY and CDR2 FYNNEI. This CDR3 contains 12 residues. The CDR3 here is CASSEQTDTQYF. The CDR3 nucleotides are TGTGCCAGCAGTGAACAAACAGATACGCAGTATTTT.

The chain uses TRBV11-2 and TRBJ1-3, with TRBD1 matching 7 bases. The CDR3 covers 15 residues. After removal of 6 bases from V and 0 bases from J, the junction contained 5 bases not matched to a gene. CDR1 is SGHAT, CDR2 FQNNGV, per germline. This chain's CDR3 is CASRLGDSSGNTIYF. The CDR3 region has the DNA TGTGCCAGCAGGCTGGGGGACAGCTCTGGAAACACCATATATTTT.

The rearrangement joins TRBV4-1 to TRBJ2-7, with D possibly matching TRBD1 (6 bases). V was pared by 1 base and J by 2 bases, with 21 bases between. The CDR3 is 18 amino acids. The V gene's germline CDR1 is MGHRA and CDR2 YSYEKL. The CDR3 sequence is CASSQGTYRVRGTYEQYF. For the CDR3, the DNA is TGCGCCAGCAGCCAAGGTACTTATCGGGTCAGGGGAACCTACGAGCAGTACTTC.

This clonotype showed up just a few times. The chain has TRBV7-2 and TRBJ1-4, with TRBD1 identical over 9 bases. Germline V gives CDR1 SGHTA, CDR2 FQGNSA. Germline trimming cut 4 bases from V and 7 bases from J; bases unmatched to any gene: 4. CDR3 length equals 14 residues. DNA of the CDR3: TGTGCCAGCAGCTCGGGACAGGGTAGTGAAAAACTGTTTTTT. This codes for CASSSGQGSEKLFF.

This chain joins TRBV7-2 and TRBJ2-1; no clear D gene. The V and J ends lost 1 base and 7 bases respectively, with 11 bases between them. Looked up from germline, CDR1 is SGHTA and CDR2 is FQGNSA. The CDR3 runs to 14 residues. The CDR3 reads CASSLGALGNEQFF. The CDR3 DNA follows: TGTGCCAGCAGCTTAGGGGCCCTAGGGAATGAGCAGTTCTTC.

There are a few counts of this clonotype. The CDR3 protein is CASSEMRAGDTQYF. CDR3 bases: TGTGCCAGCAGTGAAATGAGGGCTGGAGATACGCAGTATTTT. V usage is TRBV2 and J usage is TRBJ2-3, with D perhaps matching TRBD2 (5 bases). The V gene lost 2 bases and the J gene lost 5 bases, with 11 bases spanning the gap. The CDR3 totals 14 residues. Germline CDR1 is SNHLY and CDR2 is FYNNEI. The whole variable domain, remainder taken from reference TRBV2 and TRBJ2-3, is EPEVTQTPSHQVTQMGQEVILRCVPISNHLYFYWYRQILGQKVEFLVSFYNNEISEKSEIFDDQFSVERPDGSNFTLKIRSTKLEDSAMYFCASSEMRAGDTQYFGPGTRLTVL.

The V call is TRBV19, the J call TRBJ2-1, with D perhaps TRBD1 (5 bases). The CDR3 is 13 amino acids. From germline, CDR1 is LNHDA and CDR2 SQIVND (reference sequence). Trimming left V 6 bases short and J 4 bases short, with 10 bases between. DNA of the CDR3: TGTGCCAGTAGGAAGACAGCGTACAATGAGCAGTTCTTC. Translating it yields CASRKTAYNEQFF.

The chain couples TRBV30 to TRBJ1-1; D not certain. The CDR3 consists of 12 residues. Looked up from germline, CDR1 is GTSNPN and CDR2 is SVGIG (reference sequence). Trimming cost V 0 bases and J 5 bases, with 7 bases left between them. CDR3 sequence (DNA): TGTGCCTGGAGTGTAGGAGGGACTGAAGCTTTCTTT. Encoded protein: CAWSVGGTEAFF.

Many counts were recorded for this clonotype. V and J are TRBV5-1 and TRBJ2-3; D is perhaps TRBD2 (5 bases). The CDR3 is made up of 14 amino acids. The V end lost 3 bases, the J end lost 2 bases, and 10 bases lay between the germline ends. Per germline, CDR1 SGHRS and CDR2 YFSETQ. This CDR3 reads CASSWTPVTDTQYF. CDR3 in DNA: TGCGCCAGCAGCTGGACTCCTGTCACAGATACGCAGTATTTT.

The table lists this clonotype with a few counts. The J gene is TRBJ1-5, the V gene TRBV2; a possible D gene is TRBD1 (5 bases). There are 16 residues in the CDR3. The V gene lost 8 bases and the J gene lost 1 base, with 18 bases spanning the gap. Germline V CDR1 and CDR2: SNHLY, FYNNEI. DNA of the CDR3: TGTGCCAGCTTGCCAGGGAGGTTGGGAAGCAATCAGCCCCAGCATTTT. Encoded protein: CASLPGRLGSNQPQHF.

This clonotype has only a few counts. The chain couples TRBV28 to TRBJ1-1; D is unresolved. The CDR3 sequence is 13 residues long. The V gene's germline CDR1 is MDHEN and CDR2 SYDVKM. V lost 6 bases, J lost 3 bases, and 11 bases lay in between. CDR3 region: CASSLQTHTEAFF. In nucleotides, the CDR3 is TGTGCCAGCAGCCTACAGACCCACACTGAAGCTTTCTTT.

The CDR3 nucleotides read TGTGCCAGCAGTGAATGGCGGGAAAAAGAGACCCAGTACTTC. Protein: CASSEWREKETQYF. The chain couples TRBV25-1 to TRBJ2-5; D might be TRBD2 (6 bases). The CDR3 length is 14 residues. Germline V gene data show CDR1 as MGHDK and CDR2 as SYGVNS. Trimming left V 1 base short and J 3 bases short, with 9 bases between.

The chain uses TRBV4-2 and TRBJ1-2, with 7 bases lining up with TRBD1. The CDR3 is 16 amino acids. CDR1 LGHNA and CDR2 YNFKEQ come from the germline V gene. V shed 6 bases and J 0 bases; nucleotides not matched to a gene: 10. The CDR3 reads CASSRTGARANYGYTF. The DNA for the CDR3 is TGTGCCAGCAGTCGCACAGGGGCCCGTGCTAACTATGGCTACACCTTC.

This clonotype was detected a few times. The chain links TRBV5-1 to TRBJ2-3; 12 nucleotides match TRBD2. The V gene end was trimmed by 2 bases and the J gene end by 1 base; junction bases not matched to a gene: 8. The CDR3 length is 18 residues. In germline, CDR1 is SGHRS, CDR2 YFSETQ. CDR3 bases: TGCGCCAGCAGCTTCCTAGCGGGGGGGCCAGGGGGCACAGATACGCAGTATTTT. This sequence encodes CASSFLAGGPGGTDTQYF. Full variable domain (outside the CDR3, taken from reference TRBV5-1 and TRBJ2-3): KAGVTQTPRYLIKTRGQQVTLSCSPISGHRSVSWYQQTPGQGLQFLFEYFSETQRNKGNFPGRFSGRQFSNSRSEMNVSTLELGDSALYLCASSFLAGGPGGTDTQYFGPGTRLTVL.

The table lists this clonotype with a few counts. In DNA, the CDR3 is TGCGCCAGCAGATCCGCCGGCCCCACAGATACGCAGTATTTT. Translating gives CASRSAGPTDTQYF. The V gene is TRBV5-1, the J gene TRBJ2-3; D remains ambiguous. Trimming pared 5 bases from V and 2 bases from J, leaving 12 bases between. The CDR3 spans 14 residues. Per the germline V gene, CDR1 is SGHRS and CDR2 is YFSETQ. Complete variable domain (other parts from reference TRBV5-1 and TRBJ2-3): KAGVTQTPRYLIKTRGQQVTLSCSPISGHRSVSWYQQTPGQGLQFLFEYFSETQRNKGNFPGRFSGRQFSNSRSEMNVSTLELGDSALYLCASRSAGPTDTQYFGPGTRLTVL.

V usage is TRBV4-3 and J usage is TRBJ1-1, with D perhaps TRBD1 (5 bases). With 1 base removed from V and 12 bases from J, the gap between germline ends came to 12 bases. Germline V CDR1 and CDR2: LGHNA, YSLEER. This CDR3 has 12 amino acids. Written as DNA, the CDR3 is TGCGCCAGCAGCCAAGGAGGAACAGGCCCTTTCTTT. This gives the protein CASSQGGTGPFF.

CDR3 nucleotide sequence: TGTGCCAGCAGCATTAGCGGGGGGATTCTGTATGAGCAGTTCTTC. The encoded protein is CASSISGGILYEQFF. V is TRBV7-2 and J is TRBJ2-1, with 10 bases lining up with TRBD2. This CDR3 region has 15 residues. CDR1 is SGHTA, CDR2 FQGNSA, per germline. V lost 5 bases and J lost 8; bases outside the gene matches: 9.

This clonotype was seen a handful of times. The V gene is TRBV7-2, the J gene TRBJ2-5; D not resolved. Deletions cut 6 bases from V and 0 bases from J, with 11 bases between. Germline CDR1 and CDR2: SGHTA and FQGNSA. The CDR3 contains 14 residues. The CDR3 is CASRLTAYQETQYF. The CDR3 DNA reads TGTGCCAGCAGACTGACCGCGTACCAAGAGACCCAGTACTTC.

Ten or more counts support this clonotype. This chain uses TRBV20-1 with TRBJ1-5; the match to TRBD1 covers 10 bases. V was clipped by 0 bases and J by 5 bases; unmatched bases: 7. The CDR3 length is 16 residues. Germline assignment: CDR1 DFQATT and CDR2 SNEGSKA (reference sequence). CDR3 nucleotides: TGCAGTGCTAGAGATCGGACAGGGGGAGGGCATCAGCCCCAGCATTTT. It encodes CSARDRTGGGHQPQHF.

This clonotype was observed a handful of times. The chain uses TRBV10-1 and TRBJ2-5; 7 bases are shared with TRBD2. Trimming cost V 2 bases and J 0 bases; bases outside gene matches: 6. This CDR3 is 16 amino acids long. The germline V gene has CDR1 WNHNN and CDR2 SYGVQD (reference sequence). CDR3 region: CASSEDSGVNQETQYF. The CDR3 DNA follows: TGCGCCAGCAGTGAGGACAGCGGGGTGAACCAAGAGACCCAGTACTTC.

This clonotype has just a few counts. The gene calls are TRBV7-6 and TRBJ2-2, with D perhaps matching TRBD1 (5 bases). Germline V CDR1 and CDR2: SGHVS, FNYEAQ. This CDR3 is built from 13 residues. The V end was cut by 3 bases, the J end by 9 bases, with 11 bases between. The CDR3 DNA sequence: TGTGCCAGCAGCTTCGGTAGGGGAAGGGAGCTGTTTTTT. This codes for CASSFGRGRELFF.

This clonotype was seen more than once but under ten times. The rearrangement links TRBV6-2 or TRBV6-3 to TRBJ2-7; no clear D gene. Germline CDR1 is MNHEY and CDR2 is SVGEGT. V was trimmed by 4 bases and J by 3 bases, leaving 10 bases between them. CDR3 length equals 13 residues. CDR3 sequence reads: CASSWNRYYEQYV. Here the CDR3 DNA reads TGTGCCAGCAGTTGGAATCGCTACTACGAGCAGTACGTC.

This clonotype has ten or more counts. At one of its ends the junction is not consistent with the germline gene, which may arise from a read error. This chain uses TRBV7-3 with TRBJ2-3; 16 bases match TRBD2. The germline gives CDR1 SGHTA, CDR2 FQGTGA. The length of the CDR3 is 16 residues. CDR3 DNA: TGTGCCAGCAGCACTGGGACTAGCGGGGGGGCAGAGACGCAGTATTTT. Protein: CASSTGTSGGAETQYF.

This clonotype showed up just a few times. This chain uses TRBV18 with TRBJ2-7; 8 nucleotides match TRBD2. With 0 bases clipped from V and 2 bases from J, the junction kept 0 bases outside the gene matches. The CDR3 sequence is 14 residues long. Germline V gene data show CDR1 as KGHSH and CDR2 as LQKENI. The DNA for the CDR3 is TGTGCCAGCTCACCACCACTAGCGGCCTACGAGCAGTACTTC. Translating it yields CASSPPLAAYEQYF.

The V gene is TRBV5-5, the J gene TRBJ1-1; D unresolved. V was pared by 2 bases and J by 5 bases, with 7 bases between. There are 12 residues in the CDR3. Germline CDR1 SGHKS, CDR2 YYEKEE (reference sequence). CDR3 nucleotide sequence: TGTGCCAGCAGCTTCTCTGAGACTGAAGCTTTCTTT. Translating gives CASSFSETEAFF.

The sample holds a few counts of this clonotype. The V gene is TRBV5-1, the J gene TRBJ2-1; 8 positions match TRBD2. The V gene end was trimmed by 4 bases and the J gene end by 7 bases; junction bases not matched to a gene: 10. In germline, CDR1 is SGHRS, CDR2 YFSETQ. CDR3 length equals 15 residues. The CDR3 DNA is TGCGCCAGCAGCCTAGGACTAGCCCTGGGGAATGAGCAGTTCTTC. Protein: CASSLGLALGNEQFF.

This clonotype appeared a few times. V and J are TRBV7-9 and TRBJ2-7; 11 bases line up with TRBD2. V dropped 4 bases and J dropped 3; count of bases not matched to a gene: 8. The CDR3 length is 16 residues. The germline V gene encodes CDR1 SEHNR and CDR2 FQNEAQ (reference sequence). CDR3: CASSSSSGGPNYEQYV. DNA of the CDR3: TGTGCCAGCAGCTCCTCTAGCGGGGGGCCTAACTACGAGCAGTACGTC.